This TCR beta chain was obtained from a study of cytomegalovirus exposure and HLA in healthy donors. It was with 60 Vbeta and 13 Jbeta primers that the PCR ran. Sequenced by immunoSEQ multiplex PCR; TCRdb stores in-frame clones only, minus some. The data hold more than 50,000 clones, with roughly 87% observed a single time. The count of this clone is one. The ends lost 2 bases at V and 11 bases at J; junction bases unmatched: 0. CDR3 size: 12 residues. The germline V gene has CDR1 PRHDT and CDR2 FYEKMQ (reference sequence). Sequencing was performed on PBMCs. This clonotype originated in a female donor in good health and CMV-seronegative. The V call is TRBV13, the J call TRBJ1-6, with 7 bases fitting TRBD1. The CDR3 sequence is CASSLQGAPLHF. DNA for the CDR3: TGTGCCAGCAGCTTACAGGGGGCACCCCTCCACTTT. The entire variable domain, with the rest obtained from reference TRBV13 and TRBJ1-6, is as follows: AAGVIQSPRHLIKEKRETATLKCYPIPRHDTVYWYQQGPGQDPQFLISFYEKMQSDKGSIPDRFSAQQFSDYHSELNMSSLELGDSALYFCASSLQGAPLHFGNGTRLTVT.